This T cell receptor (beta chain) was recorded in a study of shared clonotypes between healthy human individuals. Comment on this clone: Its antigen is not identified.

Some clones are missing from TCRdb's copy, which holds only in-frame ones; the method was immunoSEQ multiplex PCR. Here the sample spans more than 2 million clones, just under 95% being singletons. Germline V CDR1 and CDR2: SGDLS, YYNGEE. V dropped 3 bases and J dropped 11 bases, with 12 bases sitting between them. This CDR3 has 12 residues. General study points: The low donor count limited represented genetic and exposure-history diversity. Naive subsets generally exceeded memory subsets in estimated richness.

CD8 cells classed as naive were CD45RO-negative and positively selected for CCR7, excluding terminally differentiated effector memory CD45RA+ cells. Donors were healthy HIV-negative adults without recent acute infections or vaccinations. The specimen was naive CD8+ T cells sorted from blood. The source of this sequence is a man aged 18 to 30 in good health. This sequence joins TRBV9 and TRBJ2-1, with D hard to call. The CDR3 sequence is CASSGFLEQQFF. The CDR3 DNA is TGTGCCAGCAGCGGATTCTTAGAACAGCAGTTCTTC.